These 6 T cell receptor beta chains were sequenced from one sample in a study of Graves' ophthalmopathy and Graves' hyperthyroidism. RNA transcripts yielded amplified TCR beta CDR3 regions. RT-PCR in the first round used HTBI primers; a second-round multiplex PCR followed. One entry per CDR3 protein, called by TCRdb with MiXCR from the multiplex PCR reads. Among some 520,000 distinct CDR3 sequences listed, roughly an eighth were seen once. Sequencing was performed on blood. The receptors shown here come from a woman aged 25 to 39 with Graves' ophthalmopathy.

This clonotype was detected ten times or more. This chain links TRBV6-5 with TRBJ2-7; tentatively, D is TRBD2 (5 bases). The germline gives CDR1 MNHEY, CDR2 SVGAGI. Trimming stripped 4 bases from V and 5 bases from J, with 24 bases between. The CDR3 covers 17 residues. CDR3 nucleotides: TGTGCCAGCAGTTCAACCGGGATACGGCCTATTTCGGACGAGCAGTACTTC. It codes for CASSSTGIRPISDEQYF.

This clonotype came up many times. V usage is TRBV6-1 and J usage is TRBJ1-6; 7 positions match TRBD1. This CDR3 has 15 amino acids. V lost 6 bases and J lost 8; bases outside the gene matches: 10. Germline CDR1 reads MNHNS; CDR2 reads SASEGT. CDR3 sequence (DNA): TGTGCCAGCAGCGCGTCGGTTGGGACAGATTCACCCCTCCACTTT. This translates into CASSASVGTDSPLHF.

A remark on this clonotype: A much bigger clone sits one base away, suggesting this may be a read error. This sequence joins TRBV28 and TRBJ1-1, with D tentatively TRBD1 (5 bases). Germline V gene sequence: CDR1 MDHEN, CDR2 SYDVKM. The CDR3 runs to 15 residues. The CDR3 nucleotides are TGTGCCAGCAGTTTTAACAGGCTAATGAACACTGAAGCTTGCTTT. This translates into CASSFNRLMNTEACF.

This clonotype was detected many times. The chain joins TRBV20-1 to TRBJ2-7, with D maybe TRBD1 (6 bases). The germline gives CDR1 DFQATT, CDR2 SNEGSKA (reference sequence). Deletions cut 3 bases from V and 3 bases from J, with 18 bases between. The CDR3 has 15 amino acids. DNA of the CDR3: TGCAGTGCTAGCCTTTTGGGGGCTCGGGACTACGAGCAGTACTTC. It yields the protein CSASLLGARDYEQYF.

Comments on this clonotype: A much larger clone differs by one base, so this may be a read error. The chain employs TRBV5-1 and TRBJ2-4; the match to TRBD2 covers 11 bases. The CDR3 spans 16 residues. V lost 0 bases to trimming and J lost 8 bases; unmatched junction nucleotides: 7. Germline lookup yields CDR1 SGHRS and CDR2 YFSETQ. CDR3 residues: CASSLVASGGKYIQYF. In DNA form, the CDR3 reads TGCGCCAGCAGCTTGGTCGCTAGCGGGGGGAAATACATTCAGTACTTC.

This clonotype has ten or more counts. The chain joins TRBV4-1 to TRBJ2-4; tentatively, D is TRBD2 (6 bases). The CDR3 is 17 residues long. The germline V gene has CDR1 MGHRA and CDR2 YSYEKL. V was cut by 2 bases and J by 0 bases, with 14 bases left in between. The CDR3 DNA sequence: TGCGCCAGCAGCCAACTTCTCGGGGGACTAGCCAAAAACATTCAGTACTTC. Protein: CASSQLLGGLAKNIQYF.